This TCR beta chain is drawn from a study of blood T cell repertoires in COVID-19. Overall study: The United States, Italy and Spain provided the acute and convalescent COVID-19 samples. PBMCs, B-cell-depleted T cells, or T cells were the source of the cDNA or gDNA that made up the material.

This clone was recorded only once. Original handling: Reference gene primers were amplified, and this amplification served to estimate nucleated cell counts. The protocol was immunoSEQ multiplex PCR, while the TCRdb copy is restricted to in-frame clones and leaves out a portion. V, J and clone size are taken as reported in that table, and D and trimming were inferred from the DNA itself. The table lists 240,000 or so clones, around 90% of them singletons. With 4 bases removed from V and 0 bases from J, the gap between germline ends came to 10 bases. The CDR3 covers 15 residues. Germline CDR1 reads LNHDA; CDR2 reads SQIVND (reference sequence).

The sample was peripheral blood. This receptor was taken from a man aged 60-69 years who had recovered from COVID-19. V usage is TRBV19 and J usage is TRBJ2-1; no reliable D call. The CDR3 DNA reads as TGTGCCAGTAGTACCCAGGTTAGCTCCTACAATGAGCAGTTCTTC. Protein: CASSTQVSSYNEQFF.